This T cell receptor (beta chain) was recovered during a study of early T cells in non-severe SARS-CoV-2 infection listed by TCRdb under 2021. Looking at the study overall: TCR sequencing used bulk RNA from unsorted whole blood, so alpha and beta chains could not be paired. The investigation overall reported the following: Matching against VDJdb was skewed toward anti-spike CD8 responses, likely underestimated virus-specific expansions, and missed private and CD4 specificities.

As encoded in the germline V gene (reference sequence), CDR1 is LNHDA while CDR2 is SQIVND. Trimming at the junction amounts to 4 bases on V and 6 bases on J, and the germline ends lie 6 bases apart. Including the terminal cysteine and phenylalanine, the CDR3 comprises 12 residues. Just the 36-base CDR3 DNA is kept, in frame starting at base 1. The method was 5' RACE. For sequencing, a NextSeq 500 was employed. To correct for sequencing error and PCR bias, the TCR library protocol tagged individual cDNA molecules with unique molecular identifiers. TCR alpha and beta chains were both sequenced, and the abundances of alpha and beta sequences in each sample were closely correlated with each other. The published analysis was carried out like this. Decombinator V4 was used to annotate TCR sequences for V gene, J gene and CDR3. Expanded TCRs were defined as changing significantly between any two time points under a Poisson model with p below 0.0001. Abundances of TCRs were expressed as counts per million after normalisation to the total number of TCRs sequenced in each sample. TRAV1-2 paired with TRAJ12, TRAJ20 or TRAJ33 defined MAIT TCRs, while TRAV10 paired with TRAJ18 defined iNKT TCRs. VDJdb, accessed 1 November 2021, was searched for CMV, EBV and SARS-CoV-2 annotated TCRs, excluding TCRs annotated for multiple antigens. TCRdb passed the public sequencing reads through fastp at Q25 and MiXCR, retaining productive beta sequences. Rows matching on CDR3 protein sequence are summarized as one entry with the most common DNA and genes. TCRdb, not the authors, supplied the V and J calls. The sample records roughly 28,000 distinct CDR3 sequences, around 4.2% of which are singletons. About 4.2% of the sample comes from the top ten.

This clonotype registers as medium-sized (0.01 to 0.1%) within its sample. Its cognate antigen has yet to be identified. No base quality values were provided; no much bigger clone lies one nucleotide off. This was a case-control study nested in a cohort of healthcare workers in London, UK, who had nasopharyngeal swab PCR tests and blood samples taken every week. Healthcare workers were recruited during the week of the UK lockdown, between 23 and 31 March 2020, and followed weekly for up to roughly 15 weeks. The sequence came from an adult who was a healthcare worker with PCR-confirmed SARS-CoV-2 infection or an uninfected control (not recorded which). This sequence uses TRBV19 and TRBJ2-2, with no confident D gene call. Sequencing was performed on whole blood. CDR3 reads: CASSKFAGELFF. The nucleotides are TGTGCCAGTAGTAAGTTCGCCGGGGAGCTGTTTTTT.